In this sample, the clone carrying this T cell receptor beta chain turned up a few times. This sample is part of a study of cytomegalovirus exposure and HLA in healthy donors. Primers: 60 Vbeta forward and 13 Jbeta reverse. Assay used: immunoSEQ multiplex PCR; TCRdb lists only in-frame clones, some missing. Seen here are tens of thousands of clones, 6% to 9% observed once, and the top ten hold about 2.3%. Losses at the gene ends were 5 bases for V and 4 bases for J; bases not matched to a gene: 2. The CDR3 is 13 amino acids. Germline CDR1 reads MDHEN; CDR2 reads SYDVKM. The chain has TRBV28 and TRBJ1-2, with 9 bases identical to TRBD1. The sample consisted of PBMCs. This clonotype was obtained from a man aged 50 or older in good health and CMV-seronegative. CDR3 bases: TGTGCCAGCAGTATGGGACAGGGCTATGGCTACACCTTC. This codes for CASSMGQGYGYTF.